The clone carrying this TCR beta chain was observed many times. Its antigen remains unknown. The entry originates in a study of T cells in Graves' hyperthyroidism and ophthalmopathy. Study-wide results and caveats: Ophthalmopathy, which appeared later, was predicted by the model a median around 6.5 months before onset. Also found in blood were most expanded thyroid clonotypes above 0.001.

CDR1 and CDR2 from the germline V gene are SQVTM and ANQGSEA. The CDR3 length is 14 residues. The germline V and J ends were trimmed by 4 bases and 7 bases, with 19 bases remaining between them. Uncontrolled infection, other autoimmune disease, pregnancy or lactation barred patients from enrollment. Every diagnosis used clinical symptoms, serum thyroxine and TRAb, thyroid ultrasound and orbital computed tomography. RNA transcripts gave rise to amplified TCR beta CDR3 regions. HTBI primers drove first-round RT-PCR of the TCR CDR3. TCRdb re-derived calls from the multiplex PCR reads in MiXCR, one entry per CDR3 protein. The table has over 650,000 distinct CDR3 sequences, roughly 46% seen once.

The chain combines TRBV29-1 with TRBJ1-2, with D tentatively TRBD1 (5 bases). The receptor was derived from an adult man with Graves' disease, either hyperthyroidism or ophthalmopathy (not recorded which). Sequenced material: peripheral blood or thyroid tissue (not recorded which). The CDR3 loop reads CSVVGGGRSFGYTF. The DNA of the CDR3 is TGCAGCGTTGTTGGGGGGGGACGGAGTTTTGGCTACACCTTC.